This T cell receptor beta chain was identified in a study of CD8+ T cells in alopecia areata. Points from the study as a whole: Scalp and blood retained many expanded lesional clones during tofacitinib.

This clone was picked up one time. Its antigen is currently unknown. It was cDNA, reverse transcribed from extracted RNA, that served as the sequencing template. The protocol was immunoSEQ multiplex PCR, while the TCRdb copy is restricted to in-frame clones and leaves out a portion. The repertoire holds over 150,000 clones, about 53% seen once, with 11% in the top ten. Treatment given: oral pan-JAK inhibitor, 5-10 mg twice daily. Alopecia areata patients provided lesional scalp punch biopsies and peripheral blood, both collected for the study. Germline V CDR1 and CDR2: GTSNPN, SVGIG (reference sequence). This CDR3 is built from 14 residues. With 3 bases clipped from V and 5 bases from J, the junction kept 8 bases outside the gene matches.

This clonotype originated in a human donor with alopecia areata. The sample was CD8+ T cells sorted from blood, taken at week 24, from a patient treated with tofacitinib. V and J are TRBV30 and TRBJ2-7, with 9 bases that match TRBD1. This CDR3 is CAWSARQGVNEQYF. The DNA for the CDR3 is TGTGCCTGGAGCGCTAGACAGGGGGTAAACGAGCAGTACTTC.